Described below is a single T cell receptor beta chain sequence and its context. The data belong to a study of blood T cell repertoires in COVID-19. Sequencing used immunoSEQ multiplex PCR; TCRdb keeps in-frame clones, though not all of them. Counted here are hundreds of thousands of clones, about four fifths occurring once; the ten biggest clones make up around 5.4%. Germline V CDR1 and CDR2: KGHSH, LQKENI. Trimming removed 0 bases from V and 8 bases from J; junction bases left unmatched: 12. The CDR3 spans 17 residues. The chain carries TRBV18 and TRBJ2-4; TRBD1 matches at 8 bases. Input material: peripheral blood. This clonotype originated in a man at least 80 years old with acute or convalescent COVID-19. The CDR3, as DNA: TGTGCCAGCTCACCACCGAGTTCAAGGACAGGGAACGACATTCAGTACTTC. It is translated as CASSPPSSRTGNDIQYF.